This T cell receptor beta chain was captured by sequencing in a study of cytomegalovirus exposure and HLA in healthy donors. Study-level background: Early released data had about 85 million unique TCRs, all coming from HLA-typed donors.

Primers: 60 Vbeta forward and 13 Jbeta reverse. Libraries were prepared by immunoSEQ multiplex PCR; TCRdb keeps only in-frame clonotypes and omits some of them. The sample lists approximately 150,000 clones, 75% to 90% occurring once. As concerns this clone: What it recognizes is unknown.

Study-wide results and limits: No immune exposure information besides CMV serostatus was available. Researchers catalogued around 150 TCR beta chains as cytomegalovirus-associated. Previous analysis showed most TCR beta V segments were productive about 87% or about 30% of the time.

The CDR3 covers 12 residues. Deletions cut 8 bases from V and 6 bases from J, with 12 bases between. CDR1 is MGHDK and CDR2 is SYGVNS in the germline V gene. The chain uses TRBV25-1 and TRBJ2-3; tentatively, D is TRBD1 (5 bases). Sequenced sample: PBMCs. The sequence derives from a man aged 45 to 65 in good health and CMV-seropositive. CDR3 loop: CASRGGADTQYF. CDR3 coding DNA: TGTGCCAGCCGCGGTGGGGCTGATACGCAGTATTTT.